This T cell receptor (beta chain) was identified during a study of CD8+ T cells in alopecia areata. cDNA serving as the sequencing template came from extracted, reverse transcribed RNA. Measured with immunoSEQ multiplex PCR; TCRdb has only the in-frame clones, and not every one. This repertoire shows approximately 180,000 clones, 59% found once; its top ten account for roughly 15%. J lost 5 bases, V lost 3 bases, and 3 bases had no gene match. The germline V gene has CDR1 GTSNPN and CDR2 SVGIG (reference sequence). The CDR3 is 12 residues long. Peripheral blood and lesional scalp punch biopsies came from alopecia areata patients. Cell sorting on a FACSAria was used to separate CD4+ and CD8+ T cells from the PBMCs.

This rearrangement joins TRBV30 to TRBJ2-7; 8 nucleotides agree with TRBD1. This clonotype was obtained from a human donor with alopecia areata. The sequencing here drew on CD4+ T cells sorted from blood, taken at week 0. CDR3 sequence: CAWRQGAHEQYF. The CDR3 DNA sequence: TGTGCCTGGAGGCAGGGGGCCCACGAGCAGTACTTC.